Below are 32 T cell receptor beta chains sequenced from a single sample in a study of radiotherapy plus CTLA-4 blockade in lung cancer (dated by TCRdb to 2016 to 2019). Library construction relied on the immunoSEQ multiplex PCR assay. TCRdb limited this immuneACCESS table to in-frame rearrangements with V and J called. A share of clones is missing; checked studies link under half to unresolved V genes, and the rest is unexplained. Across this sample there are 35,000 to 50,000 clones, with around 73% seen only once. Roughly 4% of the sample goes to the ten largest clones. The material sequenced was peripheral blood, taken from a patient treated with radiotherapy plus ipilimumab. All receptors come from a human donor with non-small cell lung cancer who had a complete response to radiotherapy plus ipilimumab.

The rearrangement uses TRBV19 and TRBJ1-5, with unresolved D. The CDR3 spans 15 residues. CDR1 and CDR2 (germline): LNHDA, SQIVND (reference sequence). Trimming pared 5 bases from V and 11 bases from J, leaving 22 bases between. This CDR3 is CASSSWRADRRSQHF. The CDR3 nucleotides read TGTGCCAGTAGTTCCTGGAGGGCCGATAGACGGTCCCAGCATTTT.

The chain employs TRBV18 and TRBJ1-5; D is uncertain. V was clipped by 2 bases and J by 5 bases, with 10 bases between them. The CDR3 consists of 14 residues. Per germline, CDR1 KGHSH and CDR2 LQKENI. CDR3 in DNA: TGTGCCAGCTCACCAATCTGGGGAGATCAGCCCCAGCATTTT. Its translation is CASSPIWGDQPQHF.

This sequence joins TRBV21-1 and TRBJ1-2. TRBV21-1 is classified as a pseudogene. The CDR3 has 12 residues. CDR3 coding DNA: TGTGCCAGCAGCTTAACGGACTATGGCTACACCTTC. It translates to CASSLTDYGYTF.

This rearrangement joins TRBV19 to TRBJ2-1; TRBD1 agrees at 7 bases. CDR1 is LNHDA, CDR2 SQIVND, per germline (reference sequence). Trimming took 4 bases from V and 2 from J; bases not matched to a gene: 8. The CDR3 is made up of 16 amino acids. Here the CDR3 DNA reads TGTGCCAGTAGTAGAAACAGGGGTTTACCCTACAATGAGCAGTTCTTC. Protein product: CASSRNRGLPYNEQFF.

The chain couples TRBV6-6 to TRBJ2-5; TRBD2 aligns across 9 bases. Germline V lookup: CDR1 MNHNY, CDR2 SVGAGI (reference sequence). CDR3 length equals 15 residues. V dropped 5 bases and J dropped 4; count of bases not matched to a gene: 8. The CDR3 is CASSLAGSVVETQYF. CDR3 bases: TGTGCCAGCAGTCTAGCGGGGAGCGTAGTAGAGACCCAGTACTTC.

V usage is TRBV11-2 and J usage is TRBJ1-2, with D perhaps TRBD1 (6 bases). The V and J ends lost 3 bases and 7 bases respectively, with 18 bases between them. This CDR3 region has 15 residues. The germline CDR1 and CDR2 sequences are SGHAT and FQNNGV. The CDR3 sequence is CASSFNAQGGLGYTF. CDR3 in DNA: TGTGCCAGCAGCTTTAACGCACAGGGCGGGCTTGGCTACACCTTC.

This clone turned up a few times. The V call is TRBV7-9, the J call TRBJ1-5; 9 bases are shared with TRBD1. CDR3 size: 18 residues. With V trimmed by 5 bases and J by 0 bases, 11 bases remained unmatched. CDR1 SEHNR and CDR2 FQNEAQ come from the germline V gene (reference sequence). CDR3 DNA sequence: TGTGCCAGCAGCCCGGGACAGGGAGGAGGGTATAGCAATCAGCCCCAGCATTTT. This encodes CASSPGQGGGYSNQPQHF.

The CDR3 protein is CASSPGDRLTYEQYF. The CDR3 nucleotides read TGTGCCAGCTCACCCGGGGACAGATTAACCTACGAGCAGTACTTC. V and J are TRBV18 and TRBJ2-7; 7 positions match TRBD1. The CDR3 runs 15 residues. V gave up 3 bases and J gave up 2 bases; unmatched junction bases: 7. CDR1 KGHSH and CDR2 LQKENI come from the germline V gene.

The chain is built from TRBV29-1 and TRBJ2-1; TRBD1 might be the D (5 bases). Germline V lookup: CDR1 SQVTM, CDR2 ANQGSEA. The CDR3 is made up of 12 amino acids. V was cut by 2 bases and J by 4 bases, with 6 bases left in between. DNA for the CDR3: TGCAGCGTTGAAAGACAGTACAATGAGCAGTTCTTC. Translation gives CSVERQYNEQFF.

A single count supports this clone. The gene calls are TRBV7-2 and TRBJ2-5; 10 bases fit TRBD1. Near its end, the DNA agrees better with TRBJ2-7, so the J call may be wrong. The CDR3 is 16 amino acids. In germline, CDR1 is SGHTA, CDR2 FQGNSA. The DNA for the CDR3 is TGTGCCAGCAGCTCGGGACAGGGGATCGCCTCCTACGAGCAGTACTTC. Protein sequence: CASSSGQGIASYEQYF.

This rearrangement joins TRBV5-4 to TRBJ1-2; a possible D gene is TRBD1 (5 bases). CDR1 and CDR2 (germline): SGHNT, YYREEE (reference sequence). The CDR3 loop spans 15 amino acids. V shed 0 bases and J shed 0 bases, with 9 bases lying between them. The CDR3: CASSLGKTANYGYTF. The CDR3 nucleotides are TGTGCCAGCAGCTTGGGCAAGACAGCTAACTATGGCTACACCTTC.

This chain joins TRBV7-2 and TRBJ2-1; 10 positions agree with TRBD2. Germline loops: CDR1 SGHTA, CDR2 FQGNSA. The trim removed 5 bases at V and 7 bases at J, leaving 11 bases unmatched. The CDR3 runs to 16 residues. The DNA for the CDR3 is TGTGCCAGCAGCCACGGTTGGCTAGCGGGAGCAAATGAGCAGTTCTTC. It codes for CASSHGWLAGANEQFF.

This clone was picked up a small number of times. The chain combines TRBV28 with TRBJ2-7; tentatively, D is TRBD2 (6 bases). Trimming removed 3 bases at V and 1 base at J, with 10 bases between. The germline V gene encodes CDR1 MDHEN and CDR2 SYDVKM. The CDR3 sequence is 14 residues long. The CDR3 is CASSFFAGSYEQYF. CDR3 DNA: TGTGCCAGCAGTTTTTTTGCGGGATCCTACGAGCAGTACTTC.

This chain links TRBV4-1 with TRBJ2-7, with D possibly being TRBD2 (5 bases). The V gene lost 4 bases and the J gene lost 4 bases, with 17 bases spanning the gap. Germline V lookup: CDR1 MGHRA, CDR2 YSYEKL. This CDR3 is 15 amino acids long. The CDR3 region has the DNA TGCGCCAGCAGCCTCGACGGAGCCGGGGTTTACGAGCAGTACTTC. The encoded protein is CASSLDGAGVYEQYF.

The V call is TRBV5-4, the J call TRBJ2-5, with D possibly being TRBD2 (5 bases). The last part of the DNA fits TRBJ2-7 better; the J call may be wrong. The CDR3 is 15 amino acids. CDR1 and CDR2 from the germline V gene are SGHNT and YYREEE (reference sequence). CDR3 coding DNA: TGTGCCAGCAGCCCACCGGGGATTGAAGCCTACGAGCAGTACTTC. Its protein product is CASSPPGIEAYEQYF.

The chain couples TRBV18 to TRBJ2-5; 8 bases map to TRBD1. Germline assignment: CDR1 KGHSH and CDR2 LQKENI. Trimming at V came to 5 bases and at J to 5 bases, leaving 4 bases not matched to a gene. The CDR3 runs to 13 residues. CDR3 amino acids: CASSTGQAETQYF. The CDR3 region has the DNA TGTGCCAGCTCAACGGGACAGGCTGAGACCCAGTACTTC.

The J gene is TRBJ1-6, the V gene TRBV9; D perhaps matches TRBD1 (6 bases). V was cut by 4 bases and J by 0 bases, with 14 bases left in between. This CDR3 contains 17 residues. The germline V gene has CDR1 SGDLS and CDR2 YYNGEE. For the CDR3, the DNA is TGTGCCAGCAGCCCCCGACAGGACAGCTCCTATAATTCACCCCTCCACTTT. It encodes CASSPRQDSSYNSPLHF.

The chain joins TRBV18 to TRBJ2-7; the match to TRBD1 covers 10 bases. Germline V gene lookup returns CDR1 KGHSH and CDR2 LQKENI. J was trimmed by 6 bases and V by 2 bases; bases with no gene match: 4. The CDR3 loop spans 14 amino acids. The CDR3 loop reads CASSPVTGGFEQYF. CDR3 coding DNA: TGTGCCAGCTCACCAGTGACAGGGGGCTTCGAGCAGTACTTC.

This CDR3 is CASSQGAGIQYF. The CDR3 bases are TGTGCCAGCAGTCAGGGGGCTGGGATTCAGTACTTC. The chain recombines TRBV6-5 with TRBJ2-4, with 8 bases identical to TRBD1. Germline trimming cut 5 bases from V and 10 bases from J; bases unmatched to any gene: 4. From germline, CDR1 is MNHEY and CDR2 SVGAGI. CDR3 length equals 12 residues.

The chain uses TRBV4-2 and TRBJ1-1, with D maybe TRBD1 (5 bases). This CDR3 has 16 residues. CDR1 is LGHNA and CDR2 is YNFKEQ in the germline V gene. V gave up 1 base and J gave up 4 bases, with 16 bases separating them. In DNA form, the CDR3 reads TGTGCCAGCAGCCAAGGGGCAGGGATGGGAACCACTGAAGCTTTCTTT. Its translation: CASSQGAGMGTTEAFF.

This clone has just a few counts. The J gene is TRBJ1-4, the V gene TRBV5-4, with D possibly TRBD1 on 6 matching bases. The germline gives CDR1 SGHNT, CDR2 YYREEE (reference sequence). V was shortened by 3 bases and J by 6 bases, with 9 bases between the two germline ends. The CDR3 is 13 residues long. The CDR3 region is CASSWGRDEKLFF. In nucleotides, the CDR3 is TGTGCCAGCAGCTGGGGGCGTGATGAAAAACTGTTTTTT.

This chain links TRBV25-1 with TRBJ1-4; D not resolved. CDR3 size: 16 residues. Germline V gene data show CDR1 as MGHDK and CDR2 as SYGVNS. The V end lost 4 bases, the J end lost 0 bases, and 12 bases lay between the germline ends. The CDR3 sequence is CASSGTGFSTNEKLFF. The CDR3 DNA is TGTGCCAGCAGTGGAACCGGTTTTTCAACTAATGAAAAACTGTTTTTT.

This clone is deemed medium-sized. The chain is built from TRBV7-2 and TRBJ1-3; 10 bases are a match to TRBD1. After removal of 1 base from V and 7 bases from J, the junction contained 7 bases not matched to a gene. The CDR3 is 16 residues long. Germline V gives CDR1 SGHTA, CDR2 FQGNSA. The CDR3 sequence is CASSLGSGTGVNTIYF. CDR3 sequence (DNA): TGTGCCAGCAGCTTAGGATCCGGGACAGGGGTTAACACCATATATTTT.

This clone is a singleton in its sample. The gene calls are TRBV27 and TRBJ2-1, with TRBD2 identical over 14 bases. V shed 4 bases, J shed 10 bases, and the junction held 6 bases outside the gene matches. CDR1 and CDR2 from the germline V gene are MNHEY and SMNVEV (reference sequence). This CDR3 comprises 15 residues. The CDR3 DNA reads TGTGCCAGCAGTTCGACTAGCGGGAGGGTTGTGGAGCAGTTCTTC. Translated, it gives CASSSTSGRVVEQFF.

The CDR3 coding sequence is TGCGCCAGCAGCCAAAATTTCTTGAACACCGGGGAGCTGTTTTTT. The encoded protein is CASSQNFLNTGELFF. J is TRBJ2-2 and V is TRBV4-1; D unresolved. There are 15 residues in the CDR3. Germline CDR1 MGHRA, CDR2 YSYEKL. The ends were cut back, 2 bases at V and 1 base at J, with 8 bases in the middle.

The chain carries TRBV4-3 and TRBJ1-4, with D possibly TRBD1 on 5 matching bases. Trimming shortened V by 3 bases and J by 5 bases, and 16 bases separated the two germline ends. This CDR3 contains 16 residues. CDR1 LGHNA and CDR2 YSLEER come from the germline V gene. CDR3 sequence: CASSQGGPGRNEKLFF. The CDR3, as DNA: TGCGCCAGCAGCCAGGGGGGACCGGGACGGAATGAAAAACTGTTTTTT.

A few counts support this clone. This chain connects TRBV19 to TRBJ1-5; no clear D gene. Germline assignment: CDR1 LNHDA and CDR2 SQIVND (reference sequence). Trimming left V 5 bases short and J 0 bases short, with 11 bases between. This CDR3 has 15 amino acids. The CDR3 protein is CASSSAEYSNQPQHF. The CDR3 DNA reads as TGTGCCAGTAGTTCCGCGGAGTATAGCAATCAGCCCCAGCATTTT.

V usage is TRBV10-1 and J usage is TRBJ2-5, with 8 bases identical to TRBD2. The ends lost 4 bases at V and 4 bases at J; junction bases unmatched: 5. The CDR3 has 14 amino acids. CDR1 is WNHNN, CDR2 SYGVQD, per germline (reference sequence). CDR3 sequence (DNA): TGCGCCAGCAGTGCCGGGGGGGCCGGAGAGACCCAGTACTTC. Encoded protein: CASSAGGAGETQYF.

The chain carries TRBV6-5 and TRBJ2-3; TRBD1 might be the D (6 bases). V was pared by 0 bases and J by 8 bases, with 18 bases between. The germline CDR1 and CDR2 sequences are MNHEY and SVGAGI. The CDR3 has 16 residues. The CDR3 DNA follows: TGTGCCAGCAGTTACTCTAACAGGGATCCTCCTTCTACGCAGTATTTT. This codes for CASSYSNRDPPSTQYF.

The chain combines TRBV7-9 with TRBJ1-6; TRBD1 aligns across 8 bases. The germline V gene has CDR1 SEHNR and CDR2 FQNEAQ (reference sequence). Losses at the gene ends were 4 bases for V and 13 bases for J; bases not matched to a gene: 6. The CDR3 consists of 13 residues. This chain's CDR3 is CASSSGQGTPLHF. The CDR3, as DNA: TGTGCCAGCAGCTCTGGACAGGGAACCCCCCTCCACTTT.

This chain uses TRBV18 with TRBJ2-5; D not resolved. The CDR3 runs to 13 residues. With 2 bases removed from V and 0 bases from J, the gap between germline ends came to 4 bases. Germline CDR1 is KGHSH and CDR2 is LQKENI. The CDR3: CASSPAYQETQYF. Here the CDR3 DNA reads TGTGCCAGCTCACCAGCGTACCAAGAGACCCAGTACTTC.

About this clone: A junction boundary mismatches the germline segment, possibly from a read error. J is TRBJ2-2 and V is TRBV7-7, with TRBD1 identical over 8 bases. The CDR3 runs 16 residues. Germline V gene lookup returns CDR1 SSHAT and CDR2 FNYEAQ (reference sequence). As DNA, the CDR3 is TGTGCTAGCAGCCCACGGACAGGGAAAGGCACCGGGGAGCTGTTTTTT. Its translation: CASSPRTGKGTGELFF.